This T cell receptor (beta chain) was sequenced for a study of T-cell memory formation after mild COVID-19. Study summary: TCR clusters were largely donor specific. General study points: CD4+ contracting clones were mainly CM and EM; CD8+ ones, EMRA. Memory sampled before infection contained some responding clones, suggesting cross-reactive memory joined.

V gave up 3 bases and J gave up 3 bases, with 8 bases separating them. This CDR3 spans 12 amino acids. Germline V gene lookup returns CDR1 DFQATT and CDR2 SNEGSKA (reference sequence). In this sample, this clonotype turned up many times. Antigen unknown. From 5'RACE with constant-segment primers came TCR alpha and TCR beta cDNA libraries that carried sample barcodes and UMIs. TCRdb analysed the 5' RACE reads with MiXCR anew, one entry per CDR3 protein. The sample consists of approximately 30,000 distinct CDR3 sequences, 7.7% of them appearing once. The V gene is TRBV20-1, the J gene TRBJ2-5; D is unclear. The TCR sequence derives from a man younger than 35 who had mild COVID-19 (a few samples of this study predate the infection). Cell type and time point are not known. Sequencing input: PBMCs or a T cell subset sorted from them (not recorded which). The CDR3 DNA follows: TGCAGTGCTAGCGTGGCAGAAGAGACCCAGTACTTC. This encodes CSASVAEETQYF.